This paragraph covers one TCR beta chain sequence. Compared with germline, one end of the junction differs, possibly owing to a read error. Within the sample, other DNA sequences also encode this same CDR3. This record belongs to a study of shared clonotypes between healthy human individuals. Sequencing was performed with immunoSEQ multiplex PCR; in TCRdb, only in-frame clones are kept and a portion is missing. The profile shows a few million clones, more than 85% of them singletons. Germline loops: CDR1 SGHTA, CDR2 FQGNSA. The CDR3 length is 14 residues. The sequenced sample consisted of naive CD4+ T cells from PBMCs. Subset indicated: CD45RA+ positively selected. The clonotype comes from a man aged 18-30 years in good health. Some clones in this sample may be carry-over from other donors' samples. This chain links TRBV7-2 with TRBJ2-3; 9 bases align to TRBD2. Here the CDR3 reads CASSLAGSTDTQYF. The CDR3 DNA follows: TGTGCCAGCAGCCTAGCGGGAAGCACAGATACGCAGTATTTT.